This TCR beta chain was identified during a study of CDR3 diversity in severe acne. A single record per CDR3 protein comes from TCRdb applying MiXCR to the PCR reads. The sample consists of 97,000 or so distinct CDR3 sequences, 51% of them appearing once. Unmatched junction bases numbered 6, after V lost 6 bases and J lost 4 bases. The CDR3 spans 14 residues. Germline lookup yields CDR1 DFQATT and CDR2 SNEGSKA (reference sequence). This receptor was taken from a male donor with acne. The J gene is TRBJ2-3, the V gene TRBV20-1, with 11 positions matching TRBD2. Source material: blood. CDR3 DNA: TGCAGTGCCCCTAGCGGGAGGTGGGCAGATACGCAGTATTTT. Protein product: CSAPSGRWADTQYF.